A single sample is the source of the 23 T cell receptor beta chains below, sequenced in a study of Tregs in tolerant kidney transplant recipients. Clones were sequenced by immunoSEQ multiplex PCR, and TCRdb holds only the in-frame ones, with some missing. Among some 90,000 clones listed, roughly nine tenths were seen once. Sequenced input: CD8+ T cells from blood. All receptors come from a human donor in good health.

The table lists this clone with a count of one. This chain joins TRBV5-8 and TRBJ1-3; TRBD1 matches 7 bases. The CDR3 covers 14 residues. The V and J ends lost 6 bases and 1 base, in that order; junction bases with no gene match: 4. Germline CDR1 is SGHTS and CDR2 is YDEGEE. The CDR3 reads CASKGAKSGNTIYF. DNA for the CDR3: TGTGCCAGCAAGGGGGCCAAGTCTGGAAACACCATATATTTT.

The chain combines TRBV10-2 with TRBJ1-5, with 7 bases that match TRBD1. CDR1 is WSHSY and CDR2 is SAAADI in the germline V gene. Trimming at V came to 8 bases and at J to 9 bases, leaving 10 bases not matched to a gene. CDR3 length equals 13 residues. DNA for the CDR3: TGCGCCAGCGATAGACAGGGCTTGGTGCCCCAGCATTTT. The encoded protein is CASDRQGLVPQHF.

V gene TRBV6-5 combines with J gene TRBJ2-2; 11 bases are shared with TRBD2. The CDR3 is 14 amino acids. Germline CDR1 and CDR2: MNHEY and SVGAGI. The V and J ends lost 8 bases and 7 bases, in that order; junction bases with no gene match: 6. The DNA of the CDR3 is TGTGCCAGCTGCATAGCGGGAGGGTTCGGGGAGCTGTTTTTT. This encodes CASCIAGGFGELFF.

The chain uses TRBV11-2 and TRBJ1-5; 7 positions match TRBD1. Germline lookup yields CDR1 SGHAT and CDR2 FQNNGV. The CDR3 has 18 amino acids. The V segment lost 0 bases and the J segment 7 bases; nucleotides outside the gene matches: 15. CDR3 in amino acids: CASSLDMGVETGWQPQHF. For the CDR3, the DNA is TGTGCCAGCAGCTTAGATATGGGCGTCGAGACAGGGTGGCAGCCCCAGCATTTT.

The chain joins TRBV27 to TRBJ2-2, with 12 bases fitting TRBD2. V shed 2 bases and J 4 bases; nucleotides not matched to a gene: 2. Germline loops: CDR1 MNHEY, CDR2 SMNVEV (reference sequence). CDR3 size: 16 residues. CDR3 sequence reads: CASSLVLAGGTGELFF. The DNA of the CDR3 is TGTGCCAGCAGTTTAGTACTAGCGGGAGGCACCGGGGAGCTGTTTTTT.

The genes are TRBV11-2 and TRBJ2-7, with 9 positions matching TRBD2. After removal of 5 bases from V and 5 bases from J, the junction contained 10 bases not matched to a gene. The CDR3 consists of 15 residues. CDR1 is SGHAT and CDR2 is FQNNGV in the germline V gene. The CDR3 DNA follows: TGTGCCAGCAGCCTTAGCGGGAGACCTTCGGACGAGCAGTACTTC. This encodes CASSLSGRPSDEQYF. Full variable domain (missing parts from reference TRBV11-2 and TRBJ2-7): EAGVAQSPRYKIIEKRQSVAFWCNPISGHATLYWYQQILGQGPKLLIQFQNNGVVDDSQLPKDRFSAERLKGVDSTLKIQPAKLEDSAVYLCASSLSGRPSDEQYFGPGTRLTVT.

The chain links TRBV10-3 to TRBJ2-2; the match to TRBD2 covers 11 bases. In germline, CDR1 is ENHRY, CDR2 SYGVKD. V was clipped by 6 bases and J by 4 bases; unmatched bases: 7. This CDR3 is 16 amino acids long. The CDR3 DNA is TGTGCCATCAGCAAGACTAGCGGGGAGGGCACCGGGGAGCTGTTTTTT. Translating it yields CAISKTSGEGTGELFF.

This chain joins TRBV7-3 and TRBJ2-1; the match to TRBD2 covers 7 bases. The CDR3 consists of 15 residues. V dropped 5 bases and J dropped 0; count of bases not matched to a gene: 4. CDR1 is SGHTA and CDR2 is FQGTGA in the germline V gene. This CDR3 reads CASSRLAASYNEQFF. CDR3 nucleotides: TGTGCCAGCAGCCGTCTAGCGGCCTCCTACAATGAGCAGTTCTTC. Looking up the rest from reference TRBV7-3 and TRBJ2-1 gives the full variable domain: GAGVSQTPSNKVTEKGKYVELRCDPISGHTALYWYRQSLGQGPEFLIYFQGTGAADDSGLPNDRFFAVRPEGSVSTLKIQRTERGDSAVYLCASSRLAASYNEQFFGPGTRLTVL.

J is TRBJ2-5 and V is TRBV27; D call uncertain. Trimming took 3 bases from V and 9 from J, leaving 14 bases between them. The CDR3 consists of 13 residues. Looked up from germline, CDR1 is MNHEY and CDR2 is SMNVEV (reference sequence). CDR3 sequence (DNA): TGTGCCAGCAGTTTGTCTCCAGGCCGGCCCCAGTACTTC. As protein: CASSLSPGRPQYF.

The genes are TRBV2 and TRBJ2-1; TRBD1 is a possible D gene (5 bases). The CDR3 covers 15 residues. The ends were cut back, 3 bases at V and 7 bases at J, with 16 bases in the middle. CDR1 is SNHLY, CDR2 FYNNEI, per germline. This CDR3 reads CASSDTRDLYNEQFF. The CDR3 DNA reads as TGTGCCAGCAGTGATACCAGGGATTTGTATAATGAGCAGTTCTTC.

This chain joins TRBV14 and TRBJ2-1; D might be TRBD2 (6 bases). Trimming pared 2 bases from V and 4 bases from J, leaving 12 bases between. Per germline, CDR1 SGHDN and CDR2 FVKESK. The CDR3 totals 15 residues. The CDR3 here is CASSQSGRGYNEQFF. The CDR3 DNA reads as TGTGCCAGCAGCCAAAGCGGGCGGGGTTACAATGAGCAGTTCTTC.

The V gene is TRBV27, the J gene TRBJ1-2; D call uncertain. CDR3 length: 14 residues. Per the germline V gene, CDR1 is MNHEY and CDR2 is SMNVEV (reference sequence). The ends were cut back, 5 bases at V and 0 bases at J, with 10 bases in the middle. CDR3 DNA sequence: TGTGCCAGCAGTGTGACGGCAACTAACTATGGCTACACCTTC. Its protein is CASSVTATNYGYTF.

The chain is built from TRBV2 and TRBJ2-5; TRBD1 matches at 9 bases. The V gene end was trimmed by 6 bases and the J gene end by 5 bases; junction bases not matched to a gene: 10. The germline V gene encodes CDR1 SNHLY and CDR2 FYNNEI. CDR3 length: 15 amino acids. CDR3 amino acids: CASRIRDRVWETQYF. CDR3 nucleotide sequence: TGTGCCAGCAGGATCCGGGACAGGGTATGGGAGACCCAGTACTTC.

The chain is built from TRBV2 and TRBJ1-2; D is undetermined. The V gene lost 4 bases and the J gene lost 0 bases, with 15 bases spanning the gap. The CDR3 loop spans 16 amino acids. From germline, CDR1 is SNHLY and CDR2 FYNNEI. The CDR3 loop reads CASSGLEVEANYGYTF. For the CDR3, the DNA is TGTGCCAGCAGTGGGCTAGAGGTGGAGGCTAACTATGGCTACACCTTC.

V usage is TRBV10-2 and J usage is TRBJ2-3, with 8 bases lining up with TRBD2. The V segment lost 4 bases and the J segment 5 bases; nucleotides outside the gene matches: 5. The CDR3 runs to 14 residues. The germline gives CDR1 WSHSY, CDR2 SAAADI. The CDR3 reads CASSGAGGGDTQYF. The CDR3 DNA reads TGCGCCAGCAGTGGGGCGGGAGGAGGAGATACGCAGTATTTT.

For the CDR3, the DNA is TGTGCCAGCAGCTTGGCCGAATGGGGACTGGTTGAAGCTTTCTTT. Its translation is CASSLAEWGLVEAFF. V and J are TRBV5-6 and TRBJ1-1, with D tentatively TRBD1 (5 bases). Per germline, CDR1 SGHDT and CDR2 YYEEEE. Trimming removed 0 bases from V and 7 bases from J, with 16 bases in between. The CDR3 runs 15 residues.

This chain links TRBV7-9 with TRBJ2-7; D is undetermined. Trimming stripped 1 base from V and 5 bases from J, with 12 bases between. CDR1 is SEHNR and CDR2 is FQNEAQ in the germline V gene (reference sequence). The CDR3 contains 14 residues. CDR3 coding DNA: TGTGCCAGCAGCTTAGATACCCATTGGAACGAGCAGTACTTC. This codes for CASSLDTHWNEQYF.

The chain uses TRBV19 and TRBJ2-3, with TRBD1 matching 8 bases. CDR1 and CDR2 from the germline V gene are LNHDA and SQIVND (reference sequence). The CDR3 consists of 15 residues. Germline trimming cut 7 bases from V and 4 bases from J; bases unmatched to any gene: 10. For the CDR3, the DNA is TGTGCCAGTACTTTAGGCAGGGGGCGCGCAGATACGCAGTATTTT. Amino acid sequence: CASTLGRGRADTQYF.

The chain carries TRBV5-1 and TRBJ1-6; TRBD1 might be the D (6 bases). The germline V gene encodes CDR1 SGHRS and CDR2 YFSETQ. V was pared by 4 bases and J by 13 bases, with 12 bases between. This CDR3 region has 12 residues. The DNA of the CDR3 is TGCGCCAGCAGCGATACAGGGACGCCCCTCCACTTT. Amino acids: CASSDTGTPLHF. The full variable domain, with the rest looked up from reference TRBV5-1 and TRBJ1-6, is KAGVTQTPRYLIKTRGQQVTLSCSPISGHRSVSWYQQTPGQGLQFLFEYFSETQRNKGNFPGRFSGRQFSNSRSEMNVSTLELGDSALYLCASSDTGTPLHFGNGTRLTVT.

This clone came up once. This chain connects TRBV6-5 to TRBJ2-7; D gene uncertain. From germline, CDR1 is MNHEY and CDR2 SVGAGI. Deletions cut 4 bases from V and 5 bases from J, with 3 bases between. This CDR3 has 10 residues. In nucleotides, the CDR3 is TGTGCCAGCAGTTCCAACGAGCAGTACTTC. Amino acids: CASSSNEQYF.

The CDR3 here is CSVEGGQGASYEQYF. CDR3 sequence (DNA): TGCAGCGTTGAGGGGGGACAGGGGGCTTCTTACGAGCAGTACTTC. V and J are TRBV29-1 and TRBJ2-7; 12 bases match TRBD1. The CDR3 contains 15 residues. The trim removed 3 bases at V and 4 bases at J, leaving 7 bases unmatched. Per the germline V gene, CDR1 is SQVTM and CDR2 is ANQGSEA.

V is TRBV4-1 and J is TRBJ2-7; D is tentatively TRBD1 or TRBD2 (5 bases each). The germline V gene encodes CDR1 MGHRA and CDR2 YSYEKL. V was clipped by 3 bases and J by 5 bases, with 11 bases between them. This CDR3 comprises 13 residues. The CDR3 region is CASSQKGTNEQYF. CDR3 bases: TGCGCCAGCAGCCAGAAGGGGACGAACGAGCAGTACTTC.

The chain carries TRBV9 and TRBJ2-3; either TRBD1 or TRBD2 may fit D (5 bases each). Germline loops: CDR1 SGDLS, CDR2 YYNGEE. The ends were cut back, 0 bases at V and 11 bases at J, with 13 bases in the middle. The CDR3 sequence is 13 residues long. CDR3: CASSVAGGWGQYF. The CDR3 nucleotides read TGTGCCAGCAGCGTAGCTGGGGGATGGGGGCAGTATTTT.